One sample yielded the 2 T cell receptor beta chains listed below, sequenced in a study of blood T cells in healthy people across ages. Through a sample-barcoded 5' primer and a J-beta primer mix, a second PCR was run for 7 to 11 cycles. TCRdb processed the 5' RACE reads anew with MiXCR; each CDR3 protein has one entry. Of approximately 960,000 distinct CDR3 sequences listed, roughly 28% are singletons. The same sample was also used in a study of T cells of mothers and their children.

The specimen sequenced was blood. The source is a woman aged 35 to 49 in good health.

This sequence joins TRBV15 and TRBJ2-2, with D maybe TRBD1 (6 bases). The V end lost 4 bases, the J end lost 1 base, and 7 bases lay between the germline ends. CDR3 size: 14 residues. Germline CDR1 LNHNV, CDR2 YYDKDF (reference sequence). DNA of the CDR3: TGTGCCACCAGCAAAGGGGGGAACACCGGGGAGCTGTTTTTT. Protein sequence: CATSKGGNTGELFF.

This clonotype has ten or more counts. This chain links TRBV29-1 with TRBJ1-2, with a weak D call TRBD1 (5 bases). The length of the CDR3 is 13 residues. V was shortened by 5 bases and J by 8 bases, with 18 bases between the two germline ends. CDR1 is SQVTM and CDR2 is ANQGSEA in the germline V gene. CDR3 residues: CSVLTTEVDGYTF. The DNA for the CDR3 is TGCAGCGTTTTGACGACAGAGGTGGACGGCTACACCTTC.